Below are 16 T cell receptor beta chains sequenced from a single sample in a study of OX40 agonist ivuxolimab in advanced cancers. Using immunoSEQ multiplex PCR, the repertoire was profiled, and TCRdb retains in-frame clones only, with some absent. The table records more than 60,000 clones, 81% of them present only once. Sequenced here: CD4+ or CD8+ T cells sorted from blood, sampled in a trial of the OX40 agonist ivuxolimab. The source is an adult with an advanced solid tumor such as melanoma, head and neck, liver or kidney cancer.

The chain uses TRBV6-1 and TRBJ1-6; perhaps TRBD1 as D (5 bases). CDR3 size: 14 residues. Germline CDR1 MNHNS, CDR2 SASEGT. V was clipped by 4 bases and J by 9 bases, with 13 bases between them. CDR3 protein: CASSGREEGSPLHF. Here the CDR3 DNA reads TGTGCCAGCAGTGGCAGGGAAGAGGGTTCACCCCTCCACTTT.

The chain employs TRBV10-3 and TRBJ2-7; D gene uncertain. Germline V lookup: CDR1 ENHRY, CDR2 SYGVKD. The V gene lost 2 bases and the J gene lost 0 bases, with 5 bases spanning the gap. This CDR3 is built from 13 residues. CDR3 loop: CAISEGASYEQYF. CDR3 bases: TGTGCCATCAGTGAGGGAGCCTCCTACGAGCAGTACTTC.

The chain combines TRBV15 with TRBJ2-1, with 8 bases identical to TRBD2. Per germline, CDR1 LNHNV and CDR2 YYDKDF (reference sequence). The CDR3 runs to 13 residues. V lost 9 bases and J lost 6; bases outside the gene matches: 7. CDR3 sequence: CATRGLGANEQFF. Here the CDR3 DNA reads TGTGCCACGAGGGGACTAGGGGCCAATGAGCAGTTCTTC.

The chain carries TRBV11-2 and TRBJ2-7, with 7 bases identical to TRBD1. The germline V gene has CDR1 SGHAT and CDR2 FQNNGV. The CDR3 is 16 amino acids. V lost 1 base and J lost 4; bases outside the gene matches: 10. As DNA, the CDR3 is TGTGCCAGCAGCTTAGGCCACAGGGGAGTGGGTTACGAGCAGTACTTC. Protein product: CASSLGHRGVGYEQYF.

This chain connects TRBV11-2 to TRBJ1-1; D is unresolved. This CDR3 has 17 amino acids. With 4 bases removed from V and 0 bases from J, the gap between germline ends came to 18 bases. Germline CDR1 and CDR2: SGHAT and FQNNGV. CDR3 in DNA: TGTGCCAGCAGCTCATTGGGTTTTTTCCTTATGAACACTGAAGCTTTCTTT. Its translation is CASSSLGFFLMNTEAFF.

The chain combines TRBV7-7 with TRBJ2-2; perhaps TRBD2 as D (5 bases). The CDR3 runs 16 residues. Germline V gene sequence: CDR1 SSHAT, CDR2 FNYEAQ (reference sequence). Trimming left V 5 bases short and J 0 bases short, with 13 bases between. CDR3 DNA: TGTGCCAGCAGCCGAGGACTGACCGCGAACACCGGGGAGCTGTTTTTT. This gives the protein CASSRGLTANTGELFF. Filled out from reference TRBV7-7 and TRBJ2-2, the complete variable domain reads GAGVSQSPRYKVTKRGQDVTLRCDPISSHATLYWYQQALGQGPEFLTYFNYEAQPDKSGLPSDRFSAERPEGSISTLTIQRTEQRDSAMYRCASSRGLTANTGELFFGEGSRLTVL.

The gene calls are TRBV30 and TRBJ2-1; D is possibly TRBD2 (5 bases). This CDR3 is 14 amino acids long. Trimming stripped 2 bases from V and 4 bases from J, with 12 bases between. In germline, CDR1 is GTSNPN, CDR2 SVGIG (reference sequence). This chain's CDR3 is CAWSPSGGYNEQFF. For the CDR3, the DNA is TGTGCCTGGAGTCCGAGCGGAGGATACAATGAGCAGTTCTTC.

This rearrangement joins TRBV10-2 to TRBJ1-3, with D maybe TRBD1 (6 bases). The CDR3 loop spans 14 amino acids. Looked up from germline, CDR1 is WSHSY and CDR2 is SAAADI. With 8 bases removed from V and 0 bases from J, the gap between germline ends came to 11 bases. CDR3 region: CASLQGSSGNTIYF. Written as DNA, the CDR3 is TGCGCCAGCCTACAGGGAAGCTCTGGAAACACCATATATTTT.

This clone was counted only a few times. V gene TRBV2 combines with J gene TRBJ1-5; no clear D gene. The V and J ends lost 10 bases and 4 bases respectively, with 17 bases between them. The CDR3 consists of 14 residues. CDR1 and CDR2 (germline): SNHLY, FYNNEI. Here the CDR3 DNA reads TGTGCCACCGGCCGGATGTGGGAGAATCAGCCCCAGCATTTT. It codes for CATGRMWENQPQHF.

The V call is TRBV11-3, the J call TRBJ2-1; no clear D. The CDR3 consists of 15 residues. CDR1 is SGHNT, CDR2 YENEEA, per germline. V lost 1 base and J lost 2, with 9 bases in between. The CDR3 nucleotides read TGTGCCAGCAGCTTAGGGACGTCGACCTACAATGAGCAGTTCTTC. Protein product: CASSLGTSTYNEQFF.

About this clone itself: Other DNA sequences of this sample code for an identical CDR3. This chain's CDR3 is CASSQDLASGQETQYF. The CDR3 coding sequence is TGCGCCAGCAGCCAAGATTTGGCTAGCGGGCAAGAGACCCAGTACTTC. V gene TRBV4-3 combines with J gene TRBJ2-5; 8 positions agree with TRBD2. Germline assignment: CDR1 LGHNA and CDR2 YSLEER. V was pared by 0 bases and J by 2 bases, with 5 bases of the junction left unmatched. The CDR3 runs to 16 residues.

The chain's CDR3 is CAITSEGANRYGYTF. CDR3 DNA sequence: TGTGCCATCACGTCGGAGGGGGCGAATAGGTATGGCTACACCTTC. The J gene is TRBJ1-2, the V gene TRBV10-3; 7 positions agree with TRBD1. The CDR3 sequence is 15 residues long. The germline V gene has CDR1 ENHRY and CDR2 SYGVKD. V dropped 7 bases and J dropped 5; count of bases not matched to a gene: 13.

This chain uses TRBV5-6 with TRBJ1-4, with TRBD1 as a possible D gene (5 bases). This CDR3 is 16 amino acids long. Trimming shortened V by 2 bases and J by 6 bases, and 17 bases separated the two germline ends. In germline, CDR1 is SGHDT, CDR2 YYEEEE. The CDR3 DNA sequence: TGTGCCAGCAGCTTTCGAAGGGGCACCATTTATGAAAAACTGTTTTTT. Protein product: CASSFRRGTIYEKLFF. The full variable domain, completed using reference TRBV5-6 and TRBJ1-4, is DAGVTQSPTHLIKTRGQQVTLRCSPKSGHDTVSWYQQALGQGPQFIFQYYEEEERQRGNFPDRFSGHQFPNYSSELNVNALLLGDSALYLCASSFRRGTIYEKLFFGSGTQLSVL.

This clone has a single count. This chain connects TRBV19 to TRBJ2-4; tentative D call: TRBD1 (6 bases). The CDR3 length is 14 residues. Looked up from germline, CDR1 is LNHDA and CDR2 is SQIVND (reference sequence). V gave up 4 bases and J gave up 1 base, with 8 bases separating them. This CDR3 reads CASSTGAAKNIQYF. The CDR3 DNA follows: TGTGCCAGTAGTACAGGGGCGGCCAAAAACATTCAGTACTTC.

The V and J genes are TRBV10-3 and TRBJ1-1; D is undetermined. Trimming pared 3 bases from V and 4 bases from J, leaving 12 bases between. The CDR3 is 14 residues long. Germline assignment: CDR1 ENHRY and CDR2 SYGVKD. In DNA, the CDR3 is TGTGCCATCAGTGACTCGGCGGCAGGCACTGAAGCTTTCTTT. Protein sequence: CAISDSAAGTEAFF.

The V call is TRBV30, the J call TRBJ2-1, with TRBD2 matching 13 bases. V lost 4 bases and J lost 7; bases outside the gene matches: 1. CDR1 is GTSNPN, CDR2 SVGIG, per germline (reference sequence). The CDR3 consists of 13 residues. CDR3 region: CAWKLAGGNEQFF. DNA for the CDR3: TGTGCCTGGAAACTAGCGGGAGGGAATGAGCAGTTCTTC. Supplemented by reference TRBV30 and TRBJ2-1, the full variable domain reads SQTIHQWPATLVQPVGSPLSLECTVEGTSNPNLYWYRQAAGRGLQLLFYSVGIGQISSEVPQNLSASRPQDRQFILSSKKLLLSDSGFYLCAWKLAGGNEQFFGPGTRLTVL.